A selection of T cell receptor beta chains follows, all from one sample in a study of control samples from healthy donors and cancer patients. Repertoires were generated with immunoSEQ multiplex PCR, while TCRdb's copy carries only in-frame clones and drops some. The sample comprises around 30,000 clones, around 94% of which are singletons, and about 6.2% rests with the top ten. The sample taken for sequencing was blood. The source of these receptors is a man in his 60s in good health. CDR3s include the opening cysteine and the closing phenylalanine or tryptophan. A D gene is named only where the DNA matches it firmly. Some rows mark clone size as missing; the rest say once, few, many or name a class of expanded clone.

V gene	clone size	J gene	D gene	CDR3 DNA	CDR3 protein
TRBV5-8	NA	TRBJ2-2	TRBD1	TGTGCCAGCAGCCCCGGACAGGGGGTCGGAACCGGGGAGCTGTTTTTT	CASSPGQGVGTGELFF
TRBV27	NA	TRBJ1-2	NA	TGTGCCAGCAGTTCCGGGGCTATCGGGTATGGCTACACCTTC	CASSSGAIGYGYTF
TRBV19	NA	TRBJ1-1	TRBD1	TGTGCCAGTAGTATAGGGGACAGGGGGTACACTGAAGCTTTCTTT	CASSIGDRGYTEAFF
TRBV4-1	NA	TRBJ1-1	NA	TGCGCCAGCAGCCAAGATGCCAGGAACACTGAAGCTTTCTTT	CASSQDARNTEAFF
TRBV3-1/TRBV3-2	once	TRBJ1-1	NA	TGTGCCAGCAGCCTAGGGACGGGCATCAACACTGAAGCTTTCTTT	CASSLGTGINTEAFF
TRBV7-2	NA	TRBJ1-1	NA	TGTGCCAGCAGCGCGAGGCCCACTGAAGCTTTCTTT	CASSARPTEAFF
TRBV6-5	NA	TRBJ1-2	NA	TGTGCCAGCAGTTACTCCGAACGGAACTATGGCTACACCTTC	CASSYSERNYGYTF
TRBV19	NA	TRBJ1-1	NA	TGTGCCAGTAACCAACCCGGGACGGTGAACACTGAAGCTTTCTTT	CASNQPGTVNTEAFF
TRBV7-2	NA	TRBJ2-5	NA	TGTGCCAGCAGACCGAGCGTAAGCGGGGAGACCCAGTACTTC	CASRPSVSGETQYF
TRBV6-5	NA	TRBJ2-1	TRBD1	TGTGCCAGCAGTACGACAGGGAAGCGTAATGAGCAGTTCTTC	CASSTTGKRNEQFF
TRBV7-3	NA	TRBJ2-2	TRBD2	TGTGCCAGCAGCCTCGGGAGGACCGGGGAGCTGTTTTTT	CASSLGRTGELFF
TRBV5-5	NA	TRBJ2-7	TRBD2	TGTGCCAGCAGCCAGACTAGCGGGGGGGTCTCCTACGAGCAGTACTTC	CASSQTSGGVSYEQYF
TRBV7-2	NA	TRBJ2-1	NA	TGTGCCAGCAGCTTAATCAGCAGTGACGGTGAGCAGTTCTTC	CASSLISSDGEQFF
TRBV2	NA	TRBJ2-2	NA	TGTGCCAGCAGTGTAGACCTGGGGGGGCTGTTTTTT	CASSVDLGGLFF
TRBV3-1/TRBV3-2	NA	TRBJ1-5	NA	TGTGCCAGCAGCCAAGTTTGGGTCCCAGGGGTTAGCAATCAGCCCCAGCATTTT	CASSQVWVPGVSNQPQHF
TRBV11-2	NA	TRBJ2-5	TRBD1	TGTGCCAGCAGCCCGGGGACAGGGGGCATAGAGACCCAGTACTTC	CASSPGTGGIETQYF
TRBV29-1	NA	TRBJ2-1	NA	TGCAGCGTTGAAGAGCCGGGGGGCAGGAATGAGCAGTTCTTC	CSVEEPGGRNEQFF
TRBV5-4	NA	TRBJ1-2	NA	TGTGCCAGCAGCCCGGCTGGGGCCTTCTATGGCTACACCTTC	CASSPAGAFYGYTF